This TCR beta chain was observed in a study of blood T cell repertoires in COVID-19. Germline loops: CDR1 SEHNR, CDR2 FQNEAQ (reference sequence). Trimming cost V 0 bases and J 1 base; bases outside gene matches: 4. This CDR3 comprises 17 residues. Original processing notes: Using reference gene primer amplification, nucleated cell counts were estimated. TCRdb keeps only in-frame clones here, not all; method: immunoSEQ multiplex PCR. V, J and clone size derive from that table, while D and trimming were established from the DNA sequence. The table lists about 150,000 clones, 80% to 90% of them singletons.

The source is a man between 65 and 85 years old with acute or convalescent COVID-19. The sample was peripheral blood. The chain joins TRBV7-9 to TRBJ2-1; 9 positions agree with TRBD2. CDR3 loop: CASSLARSGGSYNEQFF. CDR3 nucleotides: TGTGCCAGCAGCTTAGCCCGTAGCGGGGGTTCCTACAATGAGCAGTTCTTC. Filled out from reference TRBV7-9 and TRBJ2-1, the complete variable domain reads DTGVSQNPRHKITKRGQNVTFRCDPISEHNRLYWYRQTLGQGPEFLTYFQNEAQLEKSRLLSDRFSAERPKGSFSTLEIQRTEQGDSAMYLCASSLARSGGSYNEQFFGPGTRLTVL.